This T cell receptor beta chain was found in a study of blood T cell repertoires in COVID-19. Study as a whole: The United States, Italy and Spain provided the acute and convalescent COVID-19 samples. From T cells, B-cell-depleted T cells, or PBMCs came the material, which was cDNA or gDNA.

Original handling: Estimated nucleated cell counts came from reference gene primer amplification. Data came from immunoSEQ multiplex PCR; TCRdb stores just in-frame clones and leaves some out. The V and J calls and clone size come from that table; D and trimming were worked out from the DNA. The sample includes some 26,000 clones, over 70% of them seen just once. Germline CDR1 and CDR2: MNHEY and SVGAGI. V shed 6 bases, J shed 10 bases, and the junction held 4 bases outside the gene matches. The CDR3 totals 11 residues. This clone has more than one count but fewer than ten. The gene calls are TRBV6-5 and TRBJ2-7; 9 nucleotides line up with TRBD1. The sequenced sample consisted of peripheral blood. This TCR was sampled from a man between 50 and 59 years old with active or convalescent COVID-19. The CDR3 DNA is TGTGCCAGCAGCGGGACAGGGAGACAGTACTTC. Amino acid sequence: CASSGTGRQYF.